This T cell receptor (beta chain) was recorded in a study of identical twins. Study-wide results and limits: Within cord blood, abundant beta clonotypes carried fewer insertions, but memory repertoires showed no such trend. Weaker excess twin sharing was observed in beta out-of-frame sequences.

This clonotype was detected only a few times. Its antigen remains unidentified. CDR1 and CDR2 from the germline V gene are SGHTA and FQGNSA. The V end lost 5 bases, the J end lost 4 bases, and 21 bases lay between the germline ends. The CDR3 consists of 16 residues. A universal primer site was incorporated via template switching, and the cDNA contained unique molecular identifiers. TCRdb reprocessed the 5' RACE reads with MiXCR, giving one entry per CDR3 protein. This table holds a few hundred thousand distinct CDR3 sequences, about 12% found once. These data were also reused for a study on yellow fever vaccine responses in identical twins.

Sequencing was performed on memory (CD45RO+) T cells sorted from blood. This chain uses TRBV7-2 with TRBJ2-7; D perhaps matches TRBD2 (6 bases). This clonotype was obtained from a woman younger than 35 in good health. The CDR3 protein is CASSPVSSGVGYEQYF. CDR3 nucleotide sequence: TGTGCCAGCAGCCCCGTTAGCTCGGGAGTGGGGTACGAGCAGTACTTC.